A single sample gave rise to the 9 T cell receptor beta chains below, sequenced in a study of T cells after yellow fever vaccination. Via MiXCR, TCRdb re-called the 5' RACE reads, giving one row per CDR3 protein. Of under 500,000 distinct CDR3 sequences listed, 18% were seen once; the top ten hold roughly a sixth. This specimen was PBMCs, taken before the yellow fever booster vaccination. These receptor sequences come from a man between 18 and 29 years old who received the YFV17D yellow fever vaccine.

The CDR3 is CASSLSHREKLFF. CDR3 bases: TGTGCCAGCAGCTTATCTCATCGAGAAAAACTGTTTTTT. The rearrangement uses TRBV7-2 and TRBJ1-4, with D unresolved. Trimming took 2 bases from V and 8 from J, leaving 9 bases between them. The CDR3 has 13 amino acids. Per the germline V gene, CDR1 is SGHTA and CDR2 is FQGNSA.

This clonotype was counted between two and nine times. This chain connects TRBV7-2 to TRBJ2-7; 8 bases map to TRBD2. Trimming removed 4 bases from V and 2 bases from J; junction bases left unmatched: 7. The CDR3 is 15 amino acids. The germline gives CDR1 SGHTA, CDR2 FQGNSA. CDR3 region: CASSSPDSGAYEQYF. In DNA form, the CDR3 reads TGTGCCAGCAGCTCCCCCGATAGCGGGGCCTACGAGCAGTACTTC.

The chain combines TRBV5-1 with TRBJ2-7; D not certain. Germline lookup yields CDR1 SGHRS and CDR2 YFSETQ. Trimming pared 3 bases from V and 6 bases from J, leaving 13 bases between. This CDR3 region has 13 residues. The CDR3 DNA sequence: TGCGCCAGCAGCTGGGGTCCTTTGAGCGAGCAGTACGTC. It is translated as CASSWGPLSEQYV.

The chain links TRBV12-3 or TRBV12-4 to TRBJ2-7, with TRBD2 as a possible D gene (6 bases). Trimming took 4 bases from V and 5 from J, leaving 21 bases between them. The CDR3 spans 16 residues. CDR3 coding DNA: TGTGCCAGCAGTTCCCGCCCCCCGGAGGGTGGACACGAGCAGTACTTC. It translates to CASSSRPPEGGHEQYF.

This rearrangement joins TRBV12-5 to TRBJ2-7, with 12 bases fitting TRBD1. With V trimmed by 5 bases and J by 6 bases, 11 bases remained unmatched. Germline V gene lookup returns CDR1 LGHNT and CDR2 FRNRAP. The CDR3 is 16 residues long. This CDR3 is CASGAPGTGGEGEQYF. Written as DNA, the CDR3 is TGTGCTAGTGGTGCCCCCGGGACAGGGGGCGAGGGCGAGCAGTACTTC.

This clonotype has a handful of counts. The V gene is TRBV12-2, the J gene TRBJ1-1. TRBV12-2 corresponds to a pseudogene. The CDR3 runs 13 residues. CDR3 residues: CASRLLRLGEAFF. The CDR3 region has the DNA TGTGCAAGTCGCTTATTAAGGCTAGGGGAAGCTTTCTTT.

The V gene is TRBV4-1, the J gene TRBJ2-7, with D possibly being TRBD2 (5 bases). Per the germline V gene, CDR1 is MGHRA and CDR2 is YSYEKL. This CDR3 spans 18 amino acids. Trimming removed 1 base from V and 3 bases from J, with 22 bases in between. For the CDR3, the DNA is TGCGCCAGCAGCCAAGCTAGGCTAGCTCCTGAAGCAATCTACGAGCAGTACTTC. Encoded protein: CASSQARLAPEAIYEQYF.

V usage is TRBV6-2 or TRBV6-3 and J usage is TRBJ2-1, with D perhaps TRBD2 (5 bases). V was trimmed by 11 bases and J by 3 bases, leaving 14 bases between them. The CDR3 has 13 residues. Looked up from germline, CDR1 is MNHEY and CDR2 is SVGEGT. The CDR3 DNA reads as TGTGCCGTGAATAGCGCCAACTACAATGAGCAGTTCTTC. Translation: CAVNSANYNEQFF.

This clonotype was detected only a few times. The rearrangement uses TRBV6-2 or TRBV6-3 and TRBJ2-1, with D uncertain. CDR1 is MNHEY, CDR2 SVGEGT, per germline. CDR3 length: 16 amino acids. The V end was cut by 4 bases, the J end by 0 bases, with 13 bases between. In DNA, the CDR3 is TGTGCCAGCAGTTCCGTCTACAAGAGCTCCTACAATGAGCAGTTCTTC. Translation gives CASSSVYKSSYNEQFF.